This T cell receptor beta chain is drawn from a study of human CD8 memory T cell subsets. Generation of TCR beta libraries used UMI-labeled 5' RACE. TCRdb reanalyzed the 5' RACE reads and collapses them to one entry per CDR3 protein, without DNA. The sample table includes about 11,000 distinct CDR3 sequences. CDR1 WNHNN and CDR2 SYGVQD come from the germline V gene (reference sequence). CDR3 length: 13 residues. Frequency places this clonotype as medium-sized. V gene TRBV10-1 combines with J gene TRBJ2-2. This clonotype originated in a human donor in good health. Material: CD8+ stem-like memory T cells (TSCM and TCM) sorted from PBMCs. The subset denotes: stem-like memory CD8 T cells (TSTEM), CCR7+ PD-1- TIGIT-. This chain's CDR3 is CASSESNTGELFF.